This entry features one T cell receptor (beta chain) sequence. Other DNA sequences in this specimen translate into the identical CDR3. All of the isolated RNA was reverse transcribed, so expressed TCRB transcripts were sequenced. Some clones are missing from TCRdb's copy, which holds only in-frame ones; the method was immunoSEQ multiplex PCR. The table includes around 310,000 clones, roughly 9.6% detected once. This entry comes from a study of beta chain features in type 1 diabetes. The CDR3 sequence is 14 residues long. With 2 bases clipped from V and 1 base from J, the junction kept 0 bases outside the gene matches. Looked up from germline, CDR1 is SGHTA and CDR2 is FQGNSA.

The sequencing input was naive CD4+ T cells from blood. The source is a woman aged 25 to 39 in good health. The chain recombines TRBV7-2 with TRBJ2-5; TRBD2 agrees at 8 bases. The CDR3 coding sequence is TGTGCCAGCAGCTTAAGCGGGAGCCAAGAGACCCAGTACTTC. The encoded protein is CASSLSGSQETQYF.